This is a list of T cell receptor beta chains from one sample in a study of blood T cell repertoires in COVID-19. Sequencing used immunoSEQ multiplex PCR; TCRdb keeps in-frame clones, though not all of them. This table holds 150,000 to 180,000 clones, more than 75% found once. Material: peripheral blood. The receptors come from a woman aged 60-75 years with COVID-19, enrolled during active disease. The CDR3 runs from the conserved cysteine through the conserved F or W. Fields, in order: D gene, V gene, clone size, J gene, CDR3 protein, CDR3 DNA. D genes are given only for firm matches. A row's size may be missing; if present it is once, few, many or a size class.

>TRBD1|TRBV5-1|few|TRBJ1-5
CASSPQGRRDQPQHF
TGCGCCAGCAGCCCACAGGGGCGGCGGGATCAGCCCCAGCATTTT
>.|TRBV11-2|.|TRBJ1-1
CASSLRGNTEAFF
TGTGCCAGCAGCTTAAGAGGTAACACTGAAGCTTTCTTT
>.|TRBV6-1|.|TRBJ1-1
CASSELTLFGVRAFF
TGTGCCAGCAGTGAACTCACACTGTTCGGAGTCAGAGCTTTCTTT
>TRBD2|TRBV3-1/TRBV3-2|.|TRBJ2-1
CASSQDQLAGYNEQFF
TGTGCCAGCAGCCAAGATCAGCTAGCGGGGTACAATGAGCAGTTCTTC
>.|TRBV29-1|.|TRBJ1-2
CSVFGGLPGYTF
TGCAGCGTGTTCGGGGGGCTGCCTGGCTACACCTTC
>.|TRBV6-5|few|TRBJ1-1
CASILPGGTGEAFF
TGTGCCAGCATCCTTCCGGGGGGAACTGGTGAAGCTTTCTTT
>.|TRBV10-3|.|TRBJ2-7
CAISSRGRSDYEQYF
TGTGCCATCAGTTCCAGGGGGAGGTCAGACTACGAGCAGTACTTC
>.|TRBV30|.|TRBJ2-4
CAWSVGDSVDIQYF
TGTGCCTGGAGTGTAGGGGACTCGGTAGACATTCAGTACTTC
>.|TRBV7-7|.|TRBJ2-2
CASSLRLANTGELFF
TGTGCTAGCAGCTTACGGCTAGCGAACACCGGGGAGCTGTTTTTT
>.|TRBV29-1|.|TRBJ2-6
CSVGVASGANVLTF
TGCAGCGTTGGGGTAGCTTCTGGGGCCAACGTCCTGACTTTC
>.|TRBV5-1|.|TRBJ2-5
CASSPGVGQGETQYF
TGCGCCAGCAGCCCGGGGGTCGGACAAGGTGAGACCCAGTACTTC
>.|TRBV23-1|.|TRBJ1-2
CASSQVLTLRANYGYTF
TGCGCCAGCAGTCAGGTACTAACCTTACGTGCTAACTATGGCTACACCTTC
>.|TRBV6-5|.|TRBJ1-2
CASSFTDNYGYTF
TGTGCCAGCAGTTTCACAGATAACTATGGCTACACCTTC
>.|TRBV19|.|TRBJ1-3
CASTPGFPGNTIYF
TGTGCCAGTACTCCCGGGTTCCCTGGAAACACCATATATTTT
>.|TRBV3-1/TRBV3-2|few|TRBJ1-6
CASSRDRNAYNSPLHF
TGTGCCAGCAGCCGTGACAGGAATGCCTATAATTCACCCCTCCACTTT
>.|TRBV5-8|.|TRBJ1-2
CASSLAFRGDGYTF
TGTGCCAGCAGCTTGGCTTTCAGGGGTGATGGCTACACCTTC
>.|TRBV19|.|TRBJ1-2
CASSILFGQFGYTF
TGTGCCAGTAGTATTCTCTTTGGGCAATTCGGCTACACCTTC
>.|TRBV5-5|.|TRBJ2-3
CASSLEGQEGADTQYF
TGTGCCAGCAGCTTGGAAGGACAGGAGGGGGCAGATACGCAGTATTTT
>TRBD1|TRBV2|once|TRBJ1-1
CARGQGLRGEAFF
TGTGCCAGGGGACAGGGACTCCGGGGTGAAGCTTTCTTT
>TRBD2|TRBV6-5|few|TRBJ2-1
CASSLTSGSYNEQFF
TGTGCCAGCAGCCTTACTAGCGGGAGCTACAATGAGCAGTTCTTC
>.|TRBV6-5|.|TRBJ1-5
CASRRGGNSNQPQHF
TGTGCCAGCAGGAGGGGGGGCAATAGCAATCAGCCCCAGCATTTT
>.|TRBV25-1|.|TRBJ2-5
CASSEYFGRQETQYF
TGTGCCAGCAGTGAATATTTTGGCAGGCAAGAGACCCAGTACTTC
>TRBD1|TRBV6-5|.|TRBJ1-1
CASSYKQGSTEAFF
TGTGCCAGCAGTTACAAACAGGGGAGCACTGAAGCTTTCTTT
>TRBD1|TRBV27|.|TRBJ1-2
CASRTGDRGYTF
TGTGCCAGCAGAACAGGGGATCGTGGCTACACCTTC
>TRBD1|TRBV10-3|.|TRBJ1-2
CAISALGQGFLANYGYTF
TGTGCCATCAGTGCTTTGGGACAGGGTTTCCTAGCTAACTATGGCTACACCTTC
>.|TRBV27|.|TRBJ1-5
CASSLSGRAQPQHF
TGTGCCAGCAGTTTATCGGGGAGGGCTCAGCCCCAGCATTTT
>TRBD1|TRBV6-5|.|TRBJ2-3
CASSPNRGTTDTQYF
TGTGCCAGCAGCCCAAACAGGGGAACCACAGATACGCAGTATTTT
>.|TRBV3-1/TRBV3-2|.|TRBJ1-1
CASSLGLNTEAFF
TGTGCCAGCAGCCTGGGCCTGAACACTGAAGCTTTCTTT
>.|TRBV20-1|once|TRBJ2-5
CSASTDRPLGETQYF
TGCAGTGCTAGTACCGACAGACCCCTGGGGGAGACCCAGTACTTC
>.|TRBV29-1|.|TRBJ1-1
CSAEQGVFEAFF
TGCAGCGCCGAACAGGGAGTCTTTGAAGCTTTCTTT
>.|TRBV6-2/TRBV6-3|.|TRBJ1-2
CASSPDSANYGYTF
TGTGCCAGCAGCCCCGACAGCGCCAACTATGGCTACACCTTC
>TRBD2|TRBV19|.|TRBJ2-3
CASSLRLAGSTDTQYF
TGTGCCAGTAGTCTGCGACTAGCGGGGTCCACAGATACGCAGTATTTT
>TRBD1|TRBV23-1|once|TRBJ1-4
CASSQRQGRNYEKLFF
TGCGCCAGCAGTCAGCGACAGGGGAGGAATTATGAAAAACTGTTTTTT
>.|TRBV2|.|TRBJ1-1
CASSLGQLTAFF
TGTGCCAGCAGCCTCGGACAGTTGACGGCTTTCTTT
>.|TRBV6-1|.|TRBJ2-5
CASSEQGLAKETQYF
TGTGCCAGCAGTGAGCAGGGGCTGGCAAAAGAGACCCAGTACTTC
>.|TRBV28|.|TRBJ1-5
CASSGTLSNQPQHF
TGTGCCAGCAGTGGGACACTTAGCAATCAGCCCCAGCATTTT
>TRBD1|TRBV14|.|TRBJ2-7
CASSLRDSSIYEQYF
TGTGCCAGCAGCCTCCGGGACAGCTCCATTTACGAGCAGTACTTC
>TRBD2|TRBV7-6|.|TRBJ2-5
CASSTRGSGTQETQYF
TGTGCCAGCAGCACCCGGGGTAGCGGGACACAAGAGACCCAGTACTTC
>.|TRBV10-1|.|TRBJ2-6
CASSKPRRSQSRANVLTF
TGCGCCAGCAGTAAGCCTCGAAGATCGCAAAGTCGGGCCAACGTCCTGACTTTC
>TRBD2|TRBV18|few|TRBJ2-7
CASSPPKTSGIGYEQYF
TGTGCCAGCTCACCACCTAAGACTAGCGGGATAGGCTACGAGCAGTACTTC
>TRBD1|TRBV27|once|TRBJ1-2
CASSDPGQGVNYGYTF
TGTGCCAGCAGCGACCCGGGACAGGGTGTTAACTATGGCTACACCTTC
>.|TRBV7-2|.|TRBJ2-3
CASSLVFRQDSDTQYF
TGTGCCAGCAGCTTAGTTTTTAGGCAGGACTCAGATACGCAGTATTTT
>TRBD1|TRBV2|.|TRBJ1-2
CASSLDRGRYSNYGYTF
TGTGCCAGCAGTCTCGACAGGGGGAGGTATTCGAACTATGGCTACACCTTC
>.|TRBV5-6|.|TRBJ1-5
CASSFKGHSNQPQHF
TGTGCCAGCAGCTTTAAGGGACATAGCAATCAGCCCCAGCATTTT
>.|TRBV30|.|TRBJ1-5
CAWRQTREQPQHF
TGTGCCTGGCGCCAGACAAGGGAGCAGCCCCAGCATTTT
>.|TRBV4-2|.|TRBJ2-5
CASPRDFGETQYF
TGTGCCAGCCCCCGGGACTTCGGAGAGACCCAGTACTTC
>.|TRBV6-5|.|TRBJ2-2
CASSWPSGGNTGELFF
TGTGCCAGCAGTTGGCCGTCTGGCGGTAACACCGGGGAGCTGTTTTTT
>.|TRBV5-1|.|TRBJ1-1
CASSLFGLTGVGNTEAFF
TGCGCCAGCAGCTTGTTTGGCTTGACGGGGGTAGGGAACACTGAAGCTTTCTTT
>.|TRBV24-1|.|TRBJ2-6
CATSAFTAGANVLTF
TGTGCCACCAGTGCTTTTACGGCTGGGGCCAACGTCCTGACTTTC
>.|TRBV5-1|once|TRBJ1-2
CASSAGQLYGYTF
TGCGCCAGCAGCGCGGGCCAGCTCTATGGCTACACCTTC
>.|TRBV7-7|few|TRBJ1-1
CASSRTTGSETFF
TGTGCTAGCAGCCGTACAACAGGGTCGGAAACTTTCTTT
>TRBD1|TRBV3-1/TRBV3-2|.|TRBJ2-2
CASSQDRRRGRATGELFF
TGTGCCAGCAGCCAAGATCGCCGAAGGGGGCGAGCCACCGGGGAGCTGTTTTTT
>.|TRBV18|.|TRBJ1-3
CASSPSLLSSGNTIYF
TGTGCCAGCTCACCATCATTACTGTCCTCTGGAAACACCATATATTTT
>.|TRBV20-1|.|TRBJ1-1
CSANRNTEAFF
TGCAGTGCTAACAGGAACACTGAAGCTTTCTTT
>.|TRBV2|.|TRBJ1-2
CASSLGGGRYTF
TGTGCCAGCAGTCTGGGGGGAGGACGCTACACCTTC
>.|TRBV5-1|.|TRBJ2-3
CASSFLSGGTDTQYF
TGCGCCAGCAGCTTTCTAAGCGGCGGCACAGATACGCAGTATTTT